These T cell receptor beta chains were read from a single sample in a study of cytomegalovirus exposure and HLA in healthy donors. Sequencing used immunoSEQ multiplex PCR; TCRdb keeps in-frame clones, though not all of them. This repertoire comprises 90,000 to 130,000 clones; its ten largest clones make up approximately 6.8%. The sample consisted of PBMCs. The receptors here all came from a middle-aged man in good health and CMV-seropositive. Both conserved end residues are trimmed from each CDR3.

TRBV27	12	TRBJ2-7	ASSLTAGTYEQY
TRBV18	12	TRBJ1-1	ASSGDRQNTEAF
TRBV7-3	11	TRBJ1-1	ASSPTRNTEAF
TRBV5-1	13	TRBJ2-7	ASRSDPGLAAEQY
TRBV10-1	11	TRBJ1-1	ASSDFRGTEAF
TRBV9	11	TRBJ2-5	ASSPPPGFTQY
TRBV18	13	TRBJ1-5	ASSLDRGRDQPQH
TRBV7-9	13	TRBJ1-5	ASSLAGEGNQPQH
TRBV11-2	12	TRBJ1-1	ASSADRVEAEAF
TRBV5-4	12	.	ASSLEQGFYEQY
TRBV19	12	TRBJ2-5	ASSTPRGQETQY
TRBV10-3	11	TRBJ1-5	AITSGQGFPQH
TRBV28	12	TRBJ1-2	ASSSLGANYGYT
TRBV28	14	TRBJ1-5	ASSPLRQDLNQPQH
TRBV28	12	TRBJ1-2	ASSFGFGGNGYT
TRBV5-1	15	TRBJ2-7	ASSLARGTGFFYEQY
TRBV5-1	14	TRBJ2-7	ASSHSDRRTVSEQY
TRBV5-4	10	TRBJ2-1	AKGSGANEQF
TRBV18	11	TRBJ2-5	ASASGTQETQY
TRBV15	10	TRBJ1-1	ATSFGSAEAF
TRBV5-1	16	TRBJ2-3	ASSLVAAGAIPTDTQY